At least ten counts were recorded for the clone carrying this T cell receptor (beta chain). No antigen is known for it. The sample originates from a study of T cells in Graves' hyperthyroidism and ophthalmopathy. Study observations and caveats: Using 13 V-J features, a model discriminated ophthalmopathy from stable hyperthyroidism. Ophthalmopathy got predicted by the model a median around 6.6 months before its onset.

This CDR3 has 13 residues. CDR1 is MNHEY, CDR2 SMNVEV, per germline (reference sequence). J gave up 6 bases and V 6 bases, and 8 bases lay outside the gene matches. TCR beta CDR3 region amplification was performed from RNA transcripts. First-round RT-PCR targeting the TCR CDR3 was performed with the HTBI primer set. MiXCR, applied by TCRdb to the multiplex PCR reads, yields one record per CDR3 protein. The sample yields around 350,000 distinct CDR3 sequences, approximately 19% seen once. Approximately 10 ml of fresh peripheral blood supplied the PBMCs. The chain couples TRBV27 to TRBJ2-7; 7 nucleotides align to TRBD1. The receptor was derived from a woman aged 18-30 years with Graves' hyperthyroidism. Sequenced input: blood. The CDR3 reads CASRLQGTVEQYF. The CDR3 DNA reads TGTGCCAGCAGGTTACAGGGGACGGTCGAGCAGTACTTC.